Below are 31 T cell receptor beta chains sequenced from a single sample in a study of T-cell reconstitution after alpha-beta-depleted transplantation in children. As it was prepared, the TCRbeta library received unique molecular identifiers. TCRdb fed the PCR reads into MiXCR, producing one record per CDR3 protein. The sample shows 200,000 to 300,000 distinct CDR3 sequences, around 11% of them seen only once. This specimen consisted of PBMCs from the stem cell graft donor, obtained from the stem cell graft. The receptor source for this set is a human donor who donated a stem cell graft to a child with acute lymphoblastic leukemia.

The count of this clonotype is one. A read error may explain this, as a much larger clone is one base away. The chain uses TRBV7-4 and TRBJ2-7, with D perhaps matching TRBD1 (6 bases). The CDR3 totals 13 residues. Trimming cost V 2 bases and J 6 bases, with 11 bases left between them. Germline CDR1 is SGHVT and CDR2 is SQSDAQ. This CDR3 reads CASSLLQGSEQYF. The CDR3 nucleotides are TGTGCCAGCAGCTTATTACAGGGATCCGAGCAGTACTTC.

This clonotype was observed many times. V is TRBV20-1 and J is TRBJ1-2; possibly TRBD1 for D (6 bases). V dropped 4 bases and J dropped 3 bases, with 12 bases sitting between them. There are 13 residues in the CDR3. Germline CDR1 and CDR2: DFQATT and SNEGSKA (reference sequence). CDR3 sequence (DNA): TGCAGTGCTATCCCCGACAGGTACTATGGCTACACCTTC. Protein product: CSAIPDRYYGYTF.

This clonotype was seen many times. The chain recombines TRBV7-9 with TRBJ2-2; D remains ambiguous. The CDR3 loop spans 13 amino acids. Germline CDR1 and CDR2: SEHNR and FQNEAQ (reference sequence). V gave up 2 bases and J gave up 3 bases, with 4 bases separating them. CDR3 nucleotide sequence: TGTGCCAGCAGCTTAAAAGACACCGGGGAGCTGTTTTTT. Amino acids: CASSLKDTGELFF.

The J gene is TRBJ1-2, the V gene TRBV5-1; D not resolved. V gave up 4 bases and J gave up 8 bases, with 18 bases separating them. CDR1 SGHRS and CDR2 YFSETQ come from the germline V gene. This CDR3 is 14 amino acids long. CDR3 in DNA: TGCGCCAGCAGCCAGATGACGGCCCTGCAAGGCTACACCTTC. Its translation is CASSQMTALQGYTF.

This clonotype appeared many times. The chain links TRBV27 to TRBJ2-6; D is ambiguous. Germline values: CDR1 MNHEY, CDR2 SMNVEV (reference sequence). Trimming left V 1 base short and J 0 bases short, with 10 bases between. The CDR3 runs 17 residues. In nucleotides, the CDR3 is TGTGCCAGCAGTTTATACCCGGGTAGCTCTGGGGCCAACGTCCTGACTTTC. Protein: CASSLYPGSSGANVLTF.

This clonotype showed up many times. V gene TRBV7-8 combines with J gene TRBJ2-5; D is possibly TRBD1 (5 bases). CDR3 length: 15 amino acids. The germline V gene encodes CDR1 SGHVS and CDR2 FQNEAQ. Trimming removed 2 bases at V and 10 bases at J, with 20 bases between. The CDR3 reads CASSLPSIGEEVQYF. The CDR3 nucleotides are TGTGCCAGCAGCTTACCCAGTATAGGGGAAGAAGTCCAGTACTTC.

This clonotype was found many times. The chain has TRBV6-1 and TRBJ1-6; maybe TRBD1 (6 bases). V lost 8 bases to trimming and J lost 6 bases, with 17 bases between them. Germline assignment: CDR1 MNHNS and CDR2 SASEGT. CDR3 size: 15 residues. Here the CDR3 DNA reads TGTGCCAGCGGCCGTTCCGCGGACAGTAATTCACCCCTCCACTTT. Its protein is CASGRSADSNSPLHF.

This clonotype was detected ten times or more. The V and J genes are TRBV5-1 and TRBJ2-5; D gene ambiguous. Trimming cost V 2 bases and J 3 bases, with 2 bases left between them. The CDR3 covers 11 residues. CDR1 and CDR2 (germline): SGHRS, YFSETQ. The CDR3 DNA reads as TGCGCCAGCAGCTTTAAAGAGACCCAGTACTTC. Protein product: CASSFKETQYF.

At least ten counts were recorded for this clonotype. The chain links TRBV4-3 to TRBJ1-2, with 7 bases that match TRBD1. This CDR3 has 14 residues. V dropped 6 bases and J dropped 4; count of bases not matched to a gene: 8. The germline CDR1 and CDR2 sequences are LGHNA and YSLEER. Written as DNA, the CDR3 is TGCGCCAGCAGTGATCGACAGGGAGCCTATGGCTACACCTTC. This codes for CASSDRQGAYGYTF.

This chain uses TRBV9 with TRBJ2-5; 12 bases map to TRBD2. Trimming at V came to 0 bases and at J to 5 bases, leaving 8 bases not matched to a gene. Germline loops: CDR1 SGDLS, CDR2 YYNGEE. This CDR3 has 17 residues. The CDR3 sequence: CASSVAPSGGAGETQYF. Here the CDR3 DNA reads TGTGCCAGCAGCGTAGCTCCTAGCGGGGGGGCCGGCGAGACCCAGTACTTC.

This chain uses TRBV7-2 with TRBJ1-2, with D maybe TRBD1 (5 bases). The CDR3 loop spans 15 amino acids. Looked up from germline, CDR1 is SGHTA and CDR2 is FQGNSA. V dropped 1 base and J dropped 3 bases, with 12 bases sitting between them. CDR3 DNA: TGTGCCAGCAGCTTAGATGGGGGGAGATACTATGGCTACACCTTC. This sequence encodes CASSLDGGRYYGYTF. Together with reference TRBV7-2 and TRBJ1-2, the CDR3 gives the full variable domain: GAGVSQSPSNKVTEKGKDVELRCDPISGHTALYWYRQSLGQGLEFLIYFQGNSAPDKSGLPSDRFSAERTGGSVSTLTIQRTQQEDSAVYLCASSLDGGRYYGYTFGSGTRLTVV.

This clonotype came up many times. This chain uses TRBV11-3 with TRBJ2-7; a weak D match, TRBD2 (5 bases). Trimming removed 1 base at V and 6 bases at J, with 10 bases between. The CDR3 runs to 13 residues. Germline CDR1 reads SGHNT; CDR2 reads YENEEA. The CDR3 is CASSLGSGSEQYF. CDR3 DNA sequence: TGTGCCAGCAGCTTAGGTAGTGGGAGCGAGCAGTACTTC.

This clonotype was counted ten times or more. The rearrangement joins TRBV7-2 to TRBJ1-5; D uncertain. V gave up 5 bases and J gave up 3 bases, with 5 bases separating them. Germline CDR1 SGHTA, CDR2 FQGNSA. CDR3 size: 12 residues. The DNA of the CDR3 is TGTGCCAGCAGCCCGTACAATCAGCCCCAGCATTTT. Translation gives CASSPYNQPQHF. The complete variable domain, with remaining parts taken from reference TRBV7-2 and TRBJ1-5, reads GAGVSQSPSNKVTEKGKDVELRCDPISGHTALYWYRQSLGQGLEFLIYFQGNSAPDKSGLPSDRFSAERTGGSVSTLTIQRTQQEDSAVYLCASSPYNQPQHFGDGTRLSIL.

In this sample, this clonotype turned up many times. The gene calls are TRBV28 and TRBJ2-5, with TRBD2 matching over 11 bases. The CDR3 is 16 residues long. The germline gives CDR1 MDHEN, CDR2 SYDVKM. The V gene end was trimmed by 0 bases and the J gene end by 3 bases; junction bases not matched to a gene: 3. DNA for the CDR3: TGTGCCAGCAGTTTATGGACTAGCGGGGTAGAAGAGACCCAGTACTTC. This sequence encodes CASSLWTSGVEETQYF.

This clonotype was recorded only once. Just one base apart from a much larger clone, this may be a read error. The DNA for the CDR3 is TGTGCCACCAGTGACCTTGAAGGGGATTTGAACACCGGGGAGCTGTTTTTT. This sequence encodes CATSDLEGDLNTGELFF. This rearrangement joins TRBV24-1 to TRBJ2-2; perhaps TRBD1 as D (5 bases). The CDR3 consists of 17 residues. The V gene lost 4 bases and the J gene lost 1 base, with 15 bases spanning the gap. CDR1 and CDR2 from the germline V gene are KGHDR and SFDVKD.

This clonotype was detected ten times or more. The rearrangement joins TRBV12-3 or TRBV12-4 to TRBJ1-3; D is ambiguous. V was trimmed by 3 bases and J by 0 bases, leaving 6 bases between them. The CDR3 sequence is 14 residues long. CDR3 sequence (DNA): TGTGCCAGCAGTTTTTCAGCCTCTGGAAACACCATATATTTT. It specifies CASSFSASGNTIYF.

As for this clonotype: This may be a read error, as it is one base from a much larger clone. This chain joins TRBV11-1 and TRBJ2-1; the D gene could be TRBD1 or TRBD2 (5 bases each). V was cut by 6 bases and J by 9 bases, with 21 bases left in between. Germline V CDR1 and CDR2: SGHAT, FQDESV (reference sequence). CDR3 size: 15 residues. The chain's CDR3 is CASSYRGYARGEQFF. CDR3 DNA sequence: TGTGCCAGCAGTTACCGGGGCTACGCTCGTGGTGAGCAGTTCTTC.

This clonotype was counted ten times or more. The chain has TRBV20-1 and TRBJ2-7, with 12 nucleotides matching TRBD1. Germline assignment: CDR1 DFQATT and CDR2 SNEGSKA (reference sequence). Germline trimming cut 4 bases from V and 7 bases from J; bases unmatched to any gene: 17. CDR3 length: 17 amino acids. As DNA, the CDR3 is TGCAGTGCTACCGGGGTGAGGGGGACAGGGGGCGGAAGGGAGCAGTACTTC. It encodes CSATGVRGTGGGREQYF.

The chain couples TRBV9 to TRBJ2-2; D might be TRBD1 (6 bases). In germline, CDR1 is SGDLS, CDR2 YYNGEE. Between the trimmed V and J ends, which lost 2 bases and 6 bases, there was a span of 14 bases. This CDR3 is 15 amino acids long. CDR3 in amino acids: CASSVHRELSGELFF. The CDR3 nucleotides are TGTGCCAGCAGCGTGCACAGGGAATTGTCCGGGGAGCTGTTTTTT.

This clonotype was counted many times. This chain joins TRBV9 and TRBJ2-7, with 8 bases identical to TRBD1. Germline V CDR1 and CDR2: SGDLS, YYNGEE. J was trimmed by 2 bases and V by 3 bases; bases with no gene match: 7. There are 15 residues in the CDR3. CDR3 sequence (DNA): TGTGCCAGCAGCGCCGCAGGGGGCTCGGCCTACGAGCAGTACTTC. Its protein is CASSAAGGSAYEQYF.

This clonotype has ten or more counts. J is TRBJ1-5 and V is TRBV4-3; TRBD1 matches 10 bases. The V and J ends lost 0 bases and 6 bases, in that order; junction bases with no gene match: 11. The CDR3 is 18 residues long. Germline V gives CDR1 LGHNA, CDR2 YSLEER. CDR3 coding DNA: TGCGCCAGCAGCCAAGAACTTGTCGACAGGGGGCCGGGTCAGCCCCAGCATTTT. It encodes CASSQELVDRGPGQPQHF.

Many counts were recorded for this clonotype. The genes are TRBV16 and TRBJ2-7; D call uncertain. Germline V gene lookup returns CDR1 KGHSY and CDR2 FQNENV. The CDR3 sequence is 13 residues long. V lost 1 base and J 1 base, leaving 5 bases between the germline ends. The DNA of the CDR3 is TGTGCCAGCAGCCAATACCGATCCTACGAGCAGTACTTC. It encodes CASSQYRSYEQYF.

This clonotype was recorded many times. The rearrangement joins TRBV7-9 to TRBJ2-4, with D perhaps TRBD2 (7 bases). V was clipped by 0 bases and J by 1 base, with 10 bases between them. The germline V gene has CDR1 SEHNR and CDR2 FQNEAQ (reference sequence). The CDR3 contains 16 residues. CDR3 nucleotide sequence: TGTGCCAGCAGCTTAGCCGGGGGGCCGGCCAAAAACATTCAGTACTTC. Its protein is CASSLAGGPAKNIQYF. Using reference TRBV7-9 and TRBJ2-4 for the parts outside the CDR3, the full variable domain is DTGVSQNPRHKITKRGQNVTFRCDPISEHNRLYWYRQTLGQGPEFLTYFQNEAQLEKSRLLSDRFSAERPKGSFSTLEIQRTEQGDSAMYLCASSLAGGPAKNIQYFGAGTRLSVL.

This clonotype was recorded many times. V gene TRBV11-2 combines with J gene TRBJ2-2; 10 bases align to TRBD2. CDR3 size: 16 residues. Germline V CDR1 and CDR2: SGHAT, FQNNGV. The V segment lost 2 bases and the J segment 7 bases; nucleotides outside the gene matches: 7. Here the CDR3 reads CASSLFTSGTGGELFF. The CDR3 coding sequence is TGTGCCAGCAGCTTATTCACTAGCGGGACGGGCGGGGAGCTGTTTTTT.

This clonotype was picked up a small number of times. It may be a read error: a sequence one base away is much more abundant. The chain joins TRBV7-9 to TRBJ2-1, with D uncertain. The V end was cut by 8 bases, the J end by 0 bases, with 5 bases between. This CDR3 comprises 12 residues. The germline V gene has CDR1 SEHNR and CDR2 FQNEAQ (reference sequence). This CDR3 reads CASGFSYNEQFF. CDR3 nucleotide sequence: TGTGCCAGCGGGTTCTCCTACAATGAGCAGTTCTTC. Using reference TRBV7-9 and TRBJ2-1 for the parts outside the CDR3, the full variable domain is DTGVSQNPRHKITKRGQNVTFRCDPISEHNRLYWYRQTLGQGPEFLTYFQNEAQLEKSRLLSDRFSAERPKGSFSTLEIQRTEQGDSAMYLCASGFSYNEQFFGPGTRLTVL.

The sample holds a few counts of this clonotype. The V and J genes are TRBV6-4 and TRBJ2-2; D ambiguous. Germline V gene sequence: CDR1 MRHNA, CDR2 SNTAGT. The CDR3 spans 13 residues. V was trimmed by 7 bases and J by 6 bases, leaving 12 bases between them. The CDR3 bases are TGTGCCAGCAAAGGGAATTCGGCCGGGGAGCTGTTTTTT. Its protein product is CASKGNSAGELFF.

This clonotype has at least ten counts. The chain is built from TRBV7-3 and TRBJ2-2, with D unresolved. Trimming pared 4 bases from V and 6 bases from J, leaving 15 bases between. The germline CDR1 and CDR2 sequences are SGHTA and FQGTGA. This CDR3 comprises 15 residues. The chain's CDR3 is CASSSTTVSAGELFF. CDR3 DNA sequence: TGTGCCAGCAGCTCTACTACCGTGAGCGCCGGGGAGCTGTTTTTT.

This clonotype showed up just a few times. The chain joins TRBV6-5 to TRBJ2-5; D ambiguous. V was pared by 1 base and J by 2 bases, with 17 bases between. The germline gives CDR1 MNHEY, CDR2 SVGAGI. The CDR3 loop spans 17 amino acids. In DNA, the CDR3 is TGTGCCAGCAGTTACTTTCCGCCCATGGCTGGGCAAGAGACCCAGTACTTC. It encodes CASSYFPPMAGQETQYF.

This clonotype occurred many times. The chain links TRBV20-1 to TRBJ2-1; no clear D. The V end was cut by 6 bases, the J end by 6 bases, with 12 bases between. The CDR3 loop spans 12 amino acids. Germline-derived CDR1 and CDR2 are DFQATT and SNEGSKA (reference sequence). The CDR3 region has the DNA TGCAGTGCGAGTGTGAAGGGCAATGAGCAGTTCTTC. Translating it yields CSASVKGNEQFF.

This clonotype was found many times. Here the CDR3 reads CASSYLSGSSYNEQFF. CDR3 DNA: TGTGCCAGCAGTTATCTTAGCGGGAGCTCCTACAATGAGCAGTTCTTC. The chain employs TRBV6-5 and TRBJ2-1; TRBD2 aligns across 9 bases. This CDR3 spans 16 amino acids. The V gene's germline CDR1 is MNHEY and CDR2 SVGAGI. Losses at the gene ends were 3 bases for V and 0 bases for J; bases not matched to a gene: 3.

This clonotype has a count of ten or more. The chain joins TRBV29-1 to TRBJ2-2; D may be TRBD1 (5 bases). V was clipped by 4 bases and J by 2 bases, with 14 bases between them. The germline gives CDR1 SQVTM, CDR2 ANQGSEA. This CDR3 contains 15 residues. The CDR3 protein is CSVGSGKYNTGELFF. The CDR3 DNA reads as TGCAGCGTTGGCTCAGGGAAGTATAACACCGGGGAGCTGTTTTTT.